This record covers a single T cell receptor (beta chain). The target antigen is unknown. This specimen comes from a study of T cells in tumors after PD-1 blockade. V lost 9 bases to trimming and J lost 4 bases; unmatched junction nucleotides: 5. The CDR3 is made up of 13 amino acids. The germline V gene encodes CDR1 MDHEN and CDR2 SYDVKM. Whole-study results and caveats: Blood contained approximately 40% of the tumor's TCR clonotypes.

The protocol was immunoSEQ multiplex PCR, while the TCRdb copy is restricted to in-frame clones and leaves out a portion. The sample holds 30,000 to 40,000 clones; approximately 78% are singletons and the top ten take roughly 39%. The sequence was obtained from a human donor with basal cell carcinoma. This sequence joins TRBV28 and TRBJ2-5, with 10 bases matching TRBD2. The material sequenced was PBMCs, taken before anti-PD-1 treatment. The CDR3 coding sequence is TGTGCCAGTAGGACTAGCGGCCCAGAGACCCAGTACTTC. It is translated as CASRTSGPETQYF. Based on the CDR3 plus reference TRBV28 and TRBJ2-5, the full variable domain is DVKVTQSSRYLVKRTGEKVFLECVQDMDHENMFWYRQDPGLGLRLIYFSYDVKMKEKGDIPEGYSVSREKKERFSLILESASTNQTSMYLCASRTSGPETQYFGPGTRLLVL.